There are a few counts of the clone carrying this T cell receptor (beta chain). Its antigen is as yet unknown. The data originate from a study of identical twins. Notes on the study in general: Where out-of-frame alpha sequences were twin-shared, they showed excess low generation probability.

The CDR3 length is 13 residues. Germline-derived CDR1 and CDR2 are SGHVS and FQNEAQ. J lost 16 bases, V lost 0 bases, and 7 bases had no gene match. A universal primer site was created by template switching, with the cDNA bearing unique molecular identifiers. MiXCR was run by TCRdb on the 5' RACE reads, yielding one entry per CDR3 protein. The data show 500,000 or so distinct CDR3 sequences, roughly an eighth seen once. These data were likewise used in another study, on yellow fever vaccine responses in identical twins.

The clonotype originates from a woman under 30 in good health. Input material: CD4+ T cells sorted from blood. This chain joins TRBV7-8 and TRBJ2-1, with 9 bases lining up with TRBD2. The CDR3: CASSLAGGGAEFF. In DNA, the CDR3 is TGTGCCAGCAGCTTAGCGGGCGGGGGGGCGGAATTCTTC.